This T cell receptor beta chain emerged from a study of cytomegalovirus exposure and HLA in healthy donors. General study results and limits: A few chains linked to CMV were shown in vitro to be specific for CMV antigens. The HLA-A and HLA-B alleles of most subjects were reportedly predicted accurately from TCR beta sequences. Most of the TCR beta V segments (in an earlier analysis) were productive either about 90% or about 30% of the time.

Primers for the PCR totalled 60 Vbeta and 13 Jbeta. Sequencing used immunoSEQ multiplex PCR; TCRdb keeps in-frame clones, though not all of them. The table shows 150,000 to 200,000 clones, with about 81% occurring only once. This clone has only a few counts. The antigen is undetermined. Germline loops: CDR1 ENHRY, CDR2 SYGVKD. The CDR3 runs to 16 residues. The junction had 7 bases not matched to a gene; V was cut back by 2 bases and J by 6 bases. The clonotype comes from a woman between 50 and 59 years old in good health and CMV-seropositive. The chain combines TRBV10-3 with TRBJ2-4; 10 bases match TRBD1. The source material was PBMCs. The CDR3 coding sequence is TGTGCCATCAGTGAGCCCCGAGACAGGGGGCGAAACATTCAGTACTTC. Protein sequence: CAISEPRDRGRNIQYF.